The next 26 T cell receptor beta chains were all read from a single sample in a study of blood T cell repertoires in COVID-19. Produced via immunoSEQ multiplex PCR; TCRdb's table is partial and in-frame only. Found here are under 500,000 clones, around 89% of them singletons; the top ten hold about 4.5%. The source material was peripheral blood. These receptors originate from a woman under 40 with acute or convalescent COVID-19.

In the case of this clone: The sample holds other DNA sequences that translate to the same CDR3. This rearrangement joins TRBV6-5 to TRBJ1-6; D perhaps matches TRBD1 (5 bases). The length of the CDR3 is 14 residues. Germline loops: CDR1 MNHEY, CDR2 SVGAGI. The V end was cut by 0 bases, the J end by 6 bases, with 6 bases between. CDR3 nucleotide sequence: TGTGCCAGCAGTTACTCCGGGGGTAATTCACCCCTCCACTTT. It is translated as CASSYSGGNSPLHF.

This clone was observed many times. The chain employs TRBV5-1 and TRBJ2-5; D perhaps matches TRBD1 (5 bases). V was pared by 0 bases and J by 3 bases, with 12 bases between. Germline values: CDR1 SGHRS, CDR2 YFSETQ. The CDR3 totals 15 residues. The CDR3 sequence is CASSLEPQGKETQYF. CDR3 in DNA: TGCGCCAGCAGCTTGGAGCCCCAGGGAAAAGAGACCCAGTACTTC.

There are a few counts of this clone. The chain links TRBV7-9 to TRBJ1-3; unclear D gene. The CDR3 runs to 18 residues. V was cut by 4 bases and J by 0 bases, with 19 bases left in between. Germline V gene lookup returns CDR1 SEHNR and CDR2 FQNEAQ (reference sequence). The CDR3 region has the DNA TGTGCCAGCAGCTCATGGGGAGATCTGAGAGTCTCTGGAAACACCATATATTTT. This translates into CASSSWGDLRVSGNTIYF.

This sequence joins TRBV5-6 and TRBJ2-3, with 8 bases identical to TRBD1. Per germline, CDR1 SGHDT and CDR2 YYEEEE. Unmatched junction bases numbered 18, after V lost 6 bases and J lost 9 bases. CDR3 length equals 16 residues. The CDR3 DNA reads TGTGCCAGCAACAAACAGCAGGGGGCGGCGACCGGAACGCAGTATTTT. It yields the protein CASNKQQGAATGTQYF.

The chain carries TRBV10-3 and TRBJ1-2; D may be TRBD1 (6 bases). The CDR3 runs 13 residues. The V gene lost 6 bases and the J gene lost 0 bases, with 8 bases spanning the gap. CDR1 and CDR2 (germline): ENHRY, SYGVKD. As DNA, the CDR3 is TGTGCCATCAGAGGACAGACTAACTATGGCTACACCTTC. Encoded protein: CAIRGQTNYGYTF.

The chain employs TRBV28 and TRBJ1-2; D gene uncertain. V was trimmed by 4 bases and J by 4 bases, leaving 16 bases between them. The CDR3 is made up of 15 amino acids. Germline CDR1 MDHEN, CDR2 SYDVKM. CDR3 sequence (DNA): TGTGCCAGCAGTTCCCCGGACTCGATCCTCTATGGCTACACCTTC. It translates to CASSSPDSILYGYTF.

The chain has TRBV5-5 and TRBJ2-1; TRBD2 aligns across 7 bases. The CDR3 is 11 amino acids. CDR1 and CDR2 (germline): SGHKS, YYEKEE (reference sequence). The ends lost 6 bases at V and 10 bases at J; junction bases unmatched: 4. The DNA for the CDR3 is TGTGCCAGCACCCCGGGGGGAGAGCAGTTCTTC. Translation: CASTPGGEQFF.

The V and J genes are TRBV6-6 and TRBJ1-5; 8 nucleotides match TRBD1. V lost 7 bases to trimming and J lost 7 bases; unmatched junction nucleotides: 6. The CDR3 is made up of 13 amino acids. Germline V lookup: CDR1 MNHNY, CDR2 SVGAGI (reference sequence). CDR3 in amino acids: CASKATGEQPQHF. The CDR3 nucleotides are TGTGCCAGCAAGGCGACAGGGGAACAGCCCCAGCATTTT.

The gene calls are TRBV11-2 and TRBJ2-7; 8 nucleotides line up with TRBD2. V lost 5 bases and J lost 3; bases outside the gene matches: 9. From germline, CDR1 is SGHAT and CDR2 FQNNGV. This CDR3 is built from 15 residues. For the CDR3, the DNA is TGTGCCAGCAGCCTACAAAGCGGGGGATACTACGAGCAGTACTTC. This codes for CASSLQSGGYYEQYF.

The V gene is TRBV12-3 or TRBV12-4, the J gene TRBJ2-1, with a possible D match to TRBD2 (5 bases). V was clipped by 3 bases and J by 5 bases, with 8 bases between them. This CDR3 comprises 13 residues. The CDR3 coding sequence is TGTGCCAGCAGTTTCGGACTCAACAATGAGCAGTTCTTC. It yields the protein CASSFGLNNEQFF.

The chain employs TRBV5-1 and TRBJ1-4; TRBD1 aligns across 9 bases. With 0 bases clipped from V and 0 bases from J, the junction kept 9 bases outside the gene matches. This CDR3 spans 19 amino acids. Per germline, CDR1 SGHRS and CDR2 YFSETQ. CDR3 sequence (DNA): TGCGCCAGCAGCTTGGGGCTTGGGACAGGGACTGCAACTAATGAAAAACTGTTTTTT. It is translated as CASSLGLGTGTATNEKLFF.

The rearrangement joins TRBV27 to TRBJ2-6, with 7 bases that match TRBD2. Germline V gene data show CDR1 as MNHEY and CDR2 as SMNVEV (reference sequence). Trimming removed 5 bases from V and 4 bases from J; junction bases left unmatched: 2. This CDR3 comprises 14 residues. The CDR3 bases are TGTGCCAGCAGTCGGGGGGTAGGGGCCAACGTCCTGACTTTC. This codes for CASSRGVGANVLTF.

The chain employs TRBV29-1 and TRBJ2-3; 8 bases align to TRBD2. The germline V gene has CDR1 SQVTM and CDR2 ANQGSEA. V dropped 5 bases and J dropped 2; count of bases not matched to a gene: 12. The CDR3 runs 16 residues. The CDR3 is CSVPPSGWTDTDTQYF. Here the CDR3 DNA reads TGCAGCGTTCCTCCTAGCGGGTGGACCGACACAGATACGCAGTATTTT.

The rearrangement uses TRBV12-5 and TRBJ2-1; tentative D call: TRBD1 (5 bases). The V and J ends lost 1 base and 4 bases respectively, with 8 bases between them. CDR1 LGHNT and CDR2 FRNRAP come from the germline V gene. The CDR3 is made up of 14 amino acids. CDR3: CASGLAPGYNEQFF. CDR3 nucleotide sequence: TGTGCTAGTGGTTTGGCTCCAGGGTACAATGAGCAGTTCTTC.

The chain uses TRBV12-3 or TRBV12-4 and TRBJ1-2; weak D call: TRBD1 (6 bases). The CDR3 contains 13 residues. The ends were cut back, 8 bases at V and 7 bases at J, with 17 bases in the middle. Here the CDR3 DNA reads TGTGCCAGCGGGCTTCGGGGGGCAAGTGGCTACACCTTC. It is translated as CASGLRGASGYTF.

This chain uses TRBV28 with TRBJ2-1; no definite D call. Trimming stripped 4 bases from V and 5 bases from J, with 3 bases between. The CDR3 is 11 amino acids. Germline values: CDR1 MDHEN, CDR2 SYDVKM. The CDR3 sequence: CASSSDNEQFF. As DNA, the CDR3 is TGTGCCAGCAGTTCCGACAATGAGCAGTTCTTC. The whole variable domain, remainder taken from reference TRBV28 and TRBJ2-1, is DVKVTQSSRYLVKRTGEKVFLECVQDMDHENMFWYRQDPGLGLRLIYFSYDVKMKEKGDIPEGYSVSREKKERFSLILESASTNQTSMYLCASSSDNEQFFGPGTRLTVL.

Comments on this clone: Other DNA sequences within the sample encode an identical CDR3. This chain uses TRBV18 with TRBJ1-6; TRBD1 aligns across 8 bases. CDR1 is KGHSH and CDR2 is LQKENI in the germline V gene. The V and J ends lost 4 bases and 5 bases, in that order; junction bases with no gene match: 1. The CDR3 loop spans 14 amino acids. The CDR3 region is CASSLTGDNSPLHF. CDR3 nucleotide sequence: TGTGCCAGCTCACTGACAGGGGATAATTCACCCCTCCACTTT.

The chain employs TRBV2 and TRBJ2-1; 8 bases match TRBD1. The CDR3 sequence is 12 residues long. Per the germline V gene, CDR1 is SNHLY and CDR2 is FYNNEI. V trimming: 6 bases; J trimming: 9 bases; junction bases outside the gene matches: 4. The CDR3 DNA reads TGTGCCAGCAGCCCCACAGGGGGTGAGCAGTTCTTC. Translating it yields CASSPTGGEQFF.

The chain combines TRBV7-3 with TRBJ2-7; D is possibly TRBD1 (6 bases). The germline V gene has CDR1 SGHTA and CDR2 FQGTGA. Trimming shortened V by 4 bases and J by 3 bases, and 10 bases separated the two germline ends. The CDR3 has 13 residues. This chain's CDR3 is CASSSGQNYEQYF. For the CDR3, the DNA is TGTGCCAGCAGCTCAGGACAGAACTACGAGCAGTACTTC.

The V and J genes are TRBV6-1 and TRBJ1-1; D is uncertain. CDR3 length equals 14 residues. V lost 3 bases, J lost 1 base, and 9 bases lay in between. CDR1 MNHNS and CDR2 SASEGT come from the germline V gene. CDR3 sequence (DNA): TGTGCCAGCAGTGACAATGAGGGGAACACTGAAGCTTTCTTT. Amino acids: CASSDNEGNTEAFF.

This chain joins TRBV7-8 and TRBJ2-7; 8 bases match TRBD1. The trim removed 6 bases at V and 7 bases at J, leaving 8 bases unmatched. The CDR3 is 13 amino acids. The germline gives CDR1 SGHVS, CDR2 FQNEAQ. The CDR3 DNA reads TGTGCCAGCAGGCCCCAGGGGGCGGGGGAGCAGTACTTC. This encodes CASRPQGAGEQYF.

This chain links TRBV21-1 with TRBJ2-2; the table's D call, TRBD1, has no DNA check behind it. TRBV21-1 is a recognized pseudogene. The CDR3 runs to 14 residues. CDR3 amino acids: CASSKRGTTGELFF. The CDR3 coding sequence is TGTGCCAGCAGCAAAAGGGGGACCACCGGGGAGCTGTTTTTT.

The V call is TRBV5-4, the J call TRBJ1-1, with D possibly TRBD1 on 6 matching bases. The CDR3 has 13 amino acids. V lost 2 bases and J lost 3, with 8 bases in between. Germline V gives CDR1 SGHNT, CDR2 YYREEE (reference sequence). The CDR3 nucleotides are TGTGCCAGCAGCTTCTACAGGGACACTGAAGCTTTCTTT. Translation: CASSFYRDTEAFF.

As regards this clone: This sample includes further DNA sequences coding for the same CDR3. The chain is built from TRBV24-1 and TRBJ2-2; D is ambiguous. The CDR3 covers 13 residues. Trimming removed 3 bases at V and 5 bases at J, with 6 bases between. Per germline, CDR1 KGHDR and CDR2 SFDVKD. The DNA for the CDR3 is TGTGCCACCAGTGATCCATTGACCGGGGAGCTGTTTTTT. As protein: CATSDPLTGELFF.

J is TRBJ2-1 and V is TRBV27; 9 positions match TRBD2. V trimming: 8 bases; J trimming: 4 bases; junction bases outside the gene matches: 9. The germline V gene encodes CDR1 MNHEY and CDR2 SMNVEV (reference sequence). This CDR3 spans 15 amino acids. CDR3: CASLVRGGSYNEQFF. For the CDR3, the DNA is TGTGCCAGCTTAGTGCGGGGGGGTTCGTACAATGAGCAGTTCTTC.

The chain is built from TRBV30 and TRBJ2-7; D perhaps matches TRBD2 (5 bases). The CDR3 has 12 residues. The V gene lost 7 bases and the J gene lost 2 bases, with 12 bases spanning the gap. The germline gives CDR1 GTSNPN, CDR2 SVGIG (reference sequence). CDR3 amino acids: CAYSGLPYEQYF. CDR3 nucleotide sequence: TGTGCCTATTCCGGACTCCCCTACGAGCAGTACTTC.